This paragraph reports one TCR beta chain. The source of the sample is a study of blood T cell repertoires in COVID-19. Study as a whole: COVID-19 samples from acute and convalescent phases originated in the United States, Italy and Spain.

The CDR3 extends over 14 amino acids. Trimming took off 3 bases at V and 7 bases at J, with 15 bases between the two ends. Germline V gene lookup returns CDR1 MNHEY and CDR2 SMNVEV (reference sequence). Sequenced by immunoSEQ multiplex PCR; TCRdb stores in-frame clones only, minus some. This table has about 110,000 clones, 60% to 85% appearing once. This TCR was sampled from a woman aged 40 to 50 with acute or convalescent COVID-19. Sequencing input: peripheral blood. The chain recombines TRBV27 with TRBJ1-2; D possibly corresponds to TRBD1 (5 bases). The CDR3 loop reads CASSFWGRESGYTF. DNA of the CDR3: TGTGCCAGCAGTTTCTGGGGGAGGGAGAGTGGCTACACCTTC.